A single sample is the source of the 24 T cell receptor beta chains below, sequenced in a study of blood T cells in healthy people across ages. Primers used in a second PCR of roughly 6 to 11 cycles were a sample-barcoded 5' primer and a J-beta primer mix. TCRdb used MiXCR to reprocess the 5' RACE reads, holding one entry per CDR3 protein. The sample includes some 640,000 distinct CDR3 sequences, 45% to 50% of them seen just once. The sequencing sample was made of blood. The receptors shown here come from a woman aged 55-75 years in good health.

The chain combines TRBV4-3 with TRBJ2-2, with TRBD2 as a possible D gene (5 bases). The ends were cut back, 0 bases at V and 6 bases at J, with 17 bases in the middle. This CDR3 has 17 amino acids. Germline-derived CDR1 and CDR2 are LGHNA and YSLEER. The CDR3 is CASSQDRGRGSAGELFF. CDR3 bases: TGCGCCAGCAGCCAAGATAGAGGGAGAGGTAGCGCCGGGGAGCTGTTTTTT.

This clonotype came up a few times. This chain joins TRBV20-1 and TRBJ2-3; D perhaps matches TRBD2 (6 bases). The CDR3 is 15 amino acids. With 2 bases removed from V and 2 bases from J, the gap between germline ends came to 14 bases. The germline gives CDR1 DFQATT, CDR2 SNEGSKA (reference sequence). The CDR3 nucleotides read TGCAGTGCTAGAAGCCGGGAGAGGCACACAGATACGCAGTATTTT. It encodes CSARSRERHTDTQYF.

This clonotype came up a few times. The chain recombines TRBV20-1 with TRBJ2-4; D not certain. There are 14 residues in the CDR3. The V end lost 0 bases, the J end lost 3 bases, and 9 bases lay between the germline ends. Germline assignment: CDR1 DFQATT and CDR2 SNEGSKA (reference sequence). Written as DNA, the CDR3 is TGCAGTGCTAGAGATATTAGAGACAAAAACATTCAGTACTTC. This gives the protein CSARDIRDKNIQYF.

This clonotype was picked up a small number of times. The genes are TRBV6-5 and TRBJ2-1; 9 bases align to TRBD2. The CDR3 runs to 16 residues. V trimming: 2 bases; J trimming: 2 bases; junction bases outside the gene matches: 4. Germline loops: CDR1 MNHEY, CDR2 SVGAGI. DNA for the CDR3: TGTGCCAGCAGTTACCCCGCTAGCGGGGCCTACAATGAGCAGTTCTTC. Translated, it gives CASSYPASGAYNEQFF.

In nucleotides, the CDR3 is TGTGCCACCAGAAAGACAGATGATACGCAGTATTTT. Amino acid sequence: CATRKTDDTQYF. The chain carries TRBV15 and TRBJ2-3; possible D gene TRBD1, 5 bases. The CDR3 contains 12 residues. Per the germline V gene, CDR1 is LNHNV and CDR2 is YYDKDF (reference sequence). With 6 bases removed from V and 6 bases from J, the gap between germline ends came to 10 bases.

The rearrangement links TRBV3-1 to TRBJ2-2; D perhaps matches TRBD1 (7 bases). CDR1 and CDR2 from the germline V gene are LGHDT and YNNKEL (reference sequence). The V end was cut by 1 base, the J end by 5 bases, with 11 bases between. This CDR3 comprises 15 residues. CDR3 DNA: TGTGCCAGCAGCCAAGGCAGGGGGGCAACCGGGGAGCTGTTTTTT. This codes for CASSQGRGATGELFF.

This chain connects TRBV14 to TRBJ2-3; 10 bases are a match to TRBD2. Germline V gives CDR1 SGHDN, CDR2 FVKESK. The CDR3 extends over 16 amino acids. Trimming cost V 3 bases and J 4 bases; bases outside gene matches: 7. CDR3 bases: TGTGCCAGCAGCCAGTCTAGCGGGAGTTTCGCAGATACGCAGTATTTT. It is translated as CASSQSSGSFADTQYF.

The V and J genes are TRBV28 and TRBJ2-7, with 8 bases that match TRBD2. The V gene end was trimmed by 4 bases and the J gene end by 0 bases; junction bases not matched to a gene: 8. Germline CDR1 reads MDHEN; CDR2 reads SYDVKM. CDR3 length equals 16 residues. CDR3 residues: CASSSARAGGSYEQYF. CDR3 coding DNA: TGTGCCAGCAGTTCAGCCCGGGCGGGGGGCTCCTACGAGCAGTACTTC.

The chain joins TRBV11-2 to TRBJ2-4; D not certain. Trimming pared 2 bases from V and 0 bases from J, leaving 20 bases between. Germline CDR1 and CDR2: SGHAT and FQNNGV. The CDR3 length is 19 residues. The CDR3: CASSLKPTKSPLAKNIQYF. The CDR3 region has the DNA TGTGCCAGCAGCTTAAAGCCCACTAAAAGTCCCCTAGCCAAAAACATTCAGTACTTC.

The rearrangement links TRBV7-2 to TRBJ2-5; TRBD2 matches 14 bases. The V gene end was trimmed by 6 bases and the J gene end by 2 bases; junction bases not matched to a gene: 2. This CDR3 has 15 residues. Germline assignment: CDR1 SGHTA and CDR2 FQGNSA. CDR3 residues: CASSRTSGRQETQYF. The DNA for the CDR3 is TGTGCCAGCAGTCGGACTAGCGGGAGGCAAGAGACCCAGTACTTC.

This clonotype turned up a few times. This chain connects TRBV29-1 to TRBJ1-1; 10 bases agree with TRBD1. Germline CDR1 SQVTM, CDR2 ANQGSEA. The CDR3 spans 16 residues. The V and J ends lost 4 bases and 0 bases, in that order; junction bases with no gene match: 8. The CDR3 bases are TGCAGCGTTGTCCACGGGACAGGGGTCATGAACACTGAAGCTTTCTTT. Translating gives CSVVHGTGVMNTEAFF.

The genes are TRBV27 and TRBJ2-7, with 9 bases matching TRBD2. With V trimmed by 3 bases and J by 5 bases, 5 bases remained unmatched. The CDR3 extends over 14 amino acids. Germline values: CDR1 MNHEY, CDR2 SMNVEV (reference sequence). Here the CDR3 reads CASSFGTSKHEQYF. DNA of the CDR3: TGTGCCAGCAGTTTCGGGACTAGCAAGCACGAGCAGTACTTC.

Of note for this clonotype: A read error is possible here, since a much larger clone lies one base away. The J gene is TRBJ2-7, the V gene TRBV6-5; D not resolved. Trimming cost V 5 bases and J 3 bases, with 14 bases left between them. The CDR3 totals 14 residues. Germline V gene data show CDR1 as MNHEY and CDR2 as SVGAGI. This CDR3 is CASSPRVWDYEQYF. The CDR3 region has the DNA TGTGCCAGCAGTCCAAGGGTATGGGACTACGAGCAGTACTTC.

This clonotype was recorded at least ten times. The chain combines TRBV18 with TRBJ2-7; possibly TRBD1 for D (5 bases). V was clipped by 3 bases and J by 1 base, with 10 bases between them. This CDR3 region has 14 residues. Germline values: CDR1 KGHSH, CDR2 LQKENI. In DNA, the CDR3 is TGTGCCAGCTCACCTACAGGTGAGTCCTACGAGCAGTACTTC. Translating gives CASSPTGESYEQYF.

The rearrangement joins TRBV6-1 to TRBJ2-7, with 11 bases fitting TRBD2. The CDR3 covers 15 residues. With 5 bases clipped from V and 4 bases from J, the junction kept 7 bases outside the gene matches. CDR1 MNHNS and CDR2 SASEGT come from the germline V gene. The CDR3 sequence is CASSLAGGPVYEQYF. As DNA, the CDR3 is TGTGCCAGCAGTTTAGCGGGAGGGCCGGTGTACGAGCAGTACTTC.

This chain uses TRBV6-1 with TRBJ2-1; maybe TRBD1 (6 bases). Trimming took 10 bases from V and 8 from J, leaving 18 bases between them. CDR3 length equals 13 residues. Germline V gives CDR1 MNHNS, CDR2 SASEGT. This CDR3 reads CATNGGKSDEQFF. Written as DNA, the CDR3 is TGTGCCACCAATGGGGGCAAAAGCGATGAGCAGTTCTTC.

The chain joins TRBV4-2 to TRBJ2-3; 11 bases map to TRBD2. V was pared by 2 bases and J by 5 bases, with 6 bases of the junction left unmatched. Germline V gene sequence: CDR1 LGHNA, CDR2 YNFKEQ. The CDR3 spans 16 residues. CDR3 protein: CASSQRLAGRGDTQYF. CDR3 DNA sequence: TGTGCCAGCAGCCAACGACTAGCGGGAAGGGGAGATACGCAGTATTTT.

Points on this clonotype: This clone may be a read error of a much larger clone one base away. The rearrangement joins TRBV20-1 to TRBJ2-1; D is unclear. The CDR3 is 12 amino acids. V gave up 0 bases and J gave up 6 bases, with 6 bases separating them. Germline loops: CDR1 DFQATT, CDR2 SNEGSKA (reference sequence). CDR3 nucleotide sequence: TGCAGTGCTAGAGACCCCTCCAATGAGCAGTTCTTC. Encoded protein: CSARDPSNEQFF.

This clonotype came up a few times. V usage is TRBV5-1 and J usage is TRBJ1-4; 9 positions agree with TRBD1. Looked up from germline, CDR1 is SGHRS and CDR2 is YFSETQ. V lost 2 bases, J lost 8 bases, and 7 bases stayed unmatched. This CDR3 is built from 15 residues. The CDR3 spells CASSFEQGAGEKLFF. The DNA for the CDR3 is TGCGCCAGCAGCTTTGAACAGGGGGCCGGAGAAAAACTGTTTTTT.

This clonotype was observed a few times. The V gene is TRBV7-8, the J gene TRBJ1-2; 9 bases line up with TRBD1. V lost 3 bases and J lost 4; bases outside the gene matches: 6. The CDR3 extends over 15 amino acids. Germline values: CDR1 SGHVS, CDR2 FQNEAQ. CDR3 in amino acids: CASSFPEGQGYGYTF. The CDR3 region has the DNA TGTGCCAGCAGCTTCCCCGAGGGACAGGGCTATGGCTACACCTTC.

This chain connects TRBV11-1 to TRBJ2-5; D uncertain. The J call may not be correct, given that the DNA end is closer to TRBJ2-7. This CDR3 is built from 14 residues. The V gene's germline CDR1 is SGHAT and CDR2 FQDESV (reference sequence). The CDR3 DNA reads TGTGCCAGCAGCCCGATTCATAGTCGGTACGAGCAGTACTTC. It is translated as CASSPIHSRYEQYF.

V is TRBV28 and J is TRBJ1-2; perhaps TRBD1 as D (5 bases). CDR1 is MDHEN, CDR2 SYDVKM, per germline. V shed 6 bases and J shed 8 bases, with 19 bases lying between them. This CDR3 comprises 14 residues. The CDR3 sequence is CASSDGQGFSGYTF. Here the CDR3 DNA reads TGTGCCAGCAGCGATGGTCAGGGCTTCTCCGGCTACACCTTC.

The rearrangement uses TRBV20-1 and TRBJ2-3; D unclear. CDR3 size: 13 residues. Germline V gives CDR1 DFQATT, CDR2 SNEGSKA (reference sequence). The V end lost 7 bases, the J end lost 0 bases, and 11 bases lay between the germline ends. The CDR3 nucleotides are TGCAGTGTGGCCAGTCCTAGCACAGATACGCAGTATTTT. This translates into CSVASPSTDTQYF.

This chain connects TRBV20-1 to TRBJ2-1; 11 positions agree with TRBD2. CDR1 DFQATT and CDR2 SNEGSKA come from the germline V gene (reference sequence). CDR3 length: 15 amino acids. Trimming at V came to 4 bases and at J to 4 bases, leaving 6 bases not matched to a gene. CDR3 amino acids: CSATITSGRYNEQFF. For the CDR3, the DNA is TGCAGTGCTACTATAACTAGCGGGAGATACAATGAGCAGTTCTTC.